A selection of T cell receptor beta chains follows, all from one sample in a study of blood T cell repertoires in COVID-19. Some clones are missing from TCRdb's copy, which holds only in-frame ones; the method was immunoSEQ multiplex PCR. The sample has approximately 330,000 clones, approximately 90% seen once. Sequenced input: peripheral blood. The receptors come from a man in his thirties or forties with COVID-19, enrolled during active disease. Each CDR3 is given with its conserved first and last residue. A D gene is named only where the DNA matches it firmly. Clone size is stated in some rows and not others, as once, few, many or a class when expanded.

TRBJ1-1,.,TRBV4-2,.,CASSHPTGNTEAFF,TGTGCCAGCAGCCACCCGACAGGGAACACTGAAGCTTTCTTT
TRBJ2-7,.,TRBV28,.,CASSYLGPRAGQRYEQYF,TGTGCCAGCAGTTACCTTGGGCCACGAGCGGGACAACGCTACGAGCAGTACTTC
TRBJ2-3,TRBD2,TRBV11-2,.,CASSLSSGGTDTQYF,TGTGCCAGCAGCTTATCAAGCGGGGGCACAGATACGCAGTATTTT
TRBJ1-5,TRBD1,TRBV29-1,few,CSARTGDNQPQHF,TGCAGCGCAAGGACAGGAGACAATCAGCCCCAGCATTTT
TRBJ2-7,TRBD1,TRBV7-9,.,CASSSGTGGQYF,TGTGCCAGCAGCTCTGGGACAGGGGGGCAGTACTTC
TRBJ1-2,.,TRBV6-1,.,CASSEPGNLYTF,TGTGCCAGCAGTGAACCGGGAAATCTCTACACCTTC
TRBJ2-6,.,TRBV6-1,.,CASSATGPSSGANVLTF,TGTGCCAGCAGTGCGACAGGTCCAAGCTCTGGGGCCAACGTCCTGACTTTC
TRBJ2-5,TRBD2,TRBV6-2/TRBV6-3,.,CATSGGWFYQETQYF,TGTGCCACCAGCGGGGGCTGGTTTTACCAAGAGACCCAGTACTTC
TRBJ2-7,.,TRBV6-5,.,CASLTQITGSEQYF,TGTGCCAGTTTAACCCAAATAACAGGGAGTGAGCAGTACTTC
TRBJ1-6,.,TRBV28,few,CATLFAAGVNSPLHF,TGTGCCACCCTCTTTGCGGCAGGGGTTAATTCACCCCTCCACTTT
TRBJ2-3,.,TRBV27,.,CASSLSQRYHPSTDTQYF,TGTGCCAGCAGTTTATCGCAACGGTACCACCCTAGCACAGATACGCAGTATTTT
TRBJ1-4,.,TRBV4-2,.,CASSPRGIEKLFF,TGTGCCAGCAGCCCCCGGGGGATAGAAAAACTGTTTTTT
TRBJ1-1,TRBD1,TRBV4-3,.,CASSQDGQGYTEAFF,TGCGCCAGCAGCCAAGATGGACAGGGTTATACTGAAGCTTTCTTT
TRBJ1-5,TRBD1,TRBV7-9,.,CASSLGWTGLNQPQHF,TGTGCCAGCAGCTTAGGTTGGACAGGGCTTAATCAGCCCCAGCATTTT
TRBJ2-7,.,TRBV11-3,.,CASSLETGFYEQYF,TGTGCCAGCAGCTTGGAAACGGGGTTTTACGAGCAGTACTTC
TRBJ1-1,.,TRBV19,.,CATKIQLGVDTEAFF,TGTGCCACTAAGATCCAGCTCGGGGTAGACACTGAAGCTTTCTTT
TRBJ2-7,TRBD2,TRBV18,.,CASSPRTSGSYEQYF,TGTGCCAGCTCACCCAGGACTAGCGGGAGCTACGAGCAGTACTTC
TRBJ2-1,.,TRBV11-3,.,CASSYERSSYNEQFF,TGTGCCAGCAGCTACGAGCGGAGCTCCTACAATGAGCAGTTCTTC
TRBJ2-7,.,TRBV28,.,CASLPSKPSESYEQYF,TGTGCCAGCCTTCCGTCGAAGCCCTCTGAATCCTACGAGCAGTACTTC
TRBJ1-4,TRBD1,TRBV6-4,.,CASSERWGTGKLFF,TGTGCCAGCAGCGAGAGATGGGGGACAGGGAAACTGTTTTTT
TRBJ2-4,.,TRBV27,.,CASSSYPLQGTKNIQYF,TGTGCCAGCAGTTCTTACCCCCTACAGGGTACCAAAAACATTCAGTACTTC
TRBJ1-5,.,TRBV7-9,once,CASSSGQSNQPQHF,TGTGCCAGCAGCTCCGGACAAAGCAATCAGCCCCAGCATTTT
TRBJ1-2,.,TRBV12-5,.,CASGLDGGLYGYTF,TGTGCTAGTGGCCTCGACGGAGGCCTCTATGGCTACACCTTC
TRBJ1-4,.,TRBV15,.,CATSRNGGNEKLFF,TGTGCCACCAGCAGAAACGGCGGGAATGAAAAACTGTTTTTT
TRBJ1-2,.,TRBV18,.,CASSSRTEERYGYTF,TGTGCCAGCTCAAGCCGGACAGAGGAGCGCTATGGCTACACCTTC